Each of the 21 T cell receptor beta chains below was sequenced from the same sample in a study of neurological immune-mediated disorders. TCRdb re-called the 5' RACE reads through MiXCR, storing one row per CDR3 protein. The sample records about 31,000 distinct CDR3 sequences, roughly 13% being singletons. The time point was: technical triplicate 2. Sequenced sample: CD4+ T cells from blood. The receptors were gathered from a female donor with HTLV-1-associated myelopathy (HAM/TSP).

The chain recombines TRBV14 with TRBJ1-1; no firm D call. The V and J ends lost 0 bases and 4 bases respectively, with 12 bases between them. CDR3 length: 15 residues. CDR1 and CDR2 (germline): SGHDN, FVKESK. CDR3 sequence (DNA): TGTGCCAGCAGCCAAGATTCCAGTGGTGGCACTGAAGCTTTCTTT. Translating gives CASSQDSSGGTEAFF.

This clonotype came up many times. This sequence joins TRBV6-1 and TRBJ2-3; a weak D match, TRBD2 (5 bases). With 2 bases removed from V and 4 bases from J, the gap between germline ends came to 7 bases. The CDR3 extends over 13 amino acids. From germline, CDR1 is MNHNS and CDR2 SASEGT. CDR3 loop: CASSESGSDTQYF. DNA of the CDR3: TGTGCCAGCAGTGAATCGGGGTCAGATACGCAGTATTTT.

This clonotype was recorded at least ten times. The CDR3: CATSRDRTSGTTGELFF. The CDR3 coding sequence is TGTGCCACCAGCAGAGATCGGACTAGCGGGACAACCGGGGAGCTGTTTTTT. This sequence joins TRBV15 and TRBJ2-2, with 12 bases lining up with TRBD2. Germline trimming cut 0 bases from V and 5 bases from J; bases unmatched to any gene: 4. Per the germline V gene, CDR1 is LNHNV and CDR2 is YYDKDF (reference sequence). The length of the CDR3 is 17 residues.

This clonotype came up many times. J is TRBJ2-7 and V is TRBV19; 9 nucleotides match TRBD1. The V segment lost 4 bases and the J segment 7 bases; nucleotides outside the gene matches: 5. The CDR3 covers 13 residues. The germline CDR1 and CDR2 sequences are LNHDA and SQIVND (reference sequence). Here the CDR3 reads CASSTGTGQEQYF. The CDR3 bases are TGTGCCAGTAGTACCGGGACAGGGCAAGAGCAGTACTTC.

Many counts were recorded for this clonotype. This chain uses TRBV12-3 or TRBV12-4 with TRBJ1-4; TRBD1 is a possible D gene (6 bases). The length of the CDR3 is 15 residues. V lost 10 bases and J 4 bases, leaving 19 bases between the germline ends. CDR3 amino acids: CATSTGGQFNEKLFF. For the CDR3, the DNA is TGTGCCACCTCGACCGGCGGACAGTTTAATGAAAAACTGTTTTTT.

This clonotype is large (0.1 to 1%). The genes are TRBV20-1 and TRBJ2-7; 8 positions agree with TRBD2. The CDR3 has 13 residues. CDR1 DFQATT and CDR2 SNEGSKA come from the germline V gene (reference sequence). V was pared by 3 bases and J by 5 bases, with 6 bases of the junction left unmatched. CDR3 coding DNA: TGCAGTGCTAGCTTTACTAGCGGCAACGAGCAGTACTTC. As protein: CSASFTSGNEQYF.

This clonotype was seen many times. The V and J genes are TRBV7-3 and TRBJ2-5; no clear D gene. Germline CDR1 SGHTA, CDR2 FQGTGA. The CDR3 consists of 13 residues. V lost 0 bases and J lost 5, with 7 bases in between. For the CDR3, the DNA is TGTGCCAGCAGCTTAACTAACTTCGAGACCCAGTACTTC. Protein sequence: CASSLTNFETQYF.

This clonotype occurred many times. The chain couples TRBV29-1 to TRBJ1-1; no firm D call. Deletions cut 6 bases from V and 5 bases from J, with 13 bases between. CDR3 length: 12 amino acids. Germline V gene lookup returns CDR1 SQVTM and CDR2 ANQGSEA. CDR3: CSVSQGGTEAFF. CDR3 nucleotide sequence: TGCAGCGTATCCCAAGGAGGGACTGAAGCTTTCTTT.

This clonotype appeared many times. The chain links TRBV24-1 to TRBJ2-5; 8 bases line up with TRBD1. This CDR3 has 15 amino acids. CDR1 is KGHDR, CDR2 SFDVKD, per germline. V lost 3 bases, J lost 5 bases, and 7 bases stayed unmatched. The CDR3 reads CATSDRTGIGETQYF. CDR3 coding DNA: TGTGCCACCAGTGATAGGACAGGGATCGGGGAGACCCAGTACTTC.

This clonotype was seen only a few times. The rearrangement uses TRBV6-6 and TRBJ2-1, with 9 bases lining up with TRBD2. The CDR3 is 17 residues long. With V trimmed by 5 bases and J by 3 bases, 11 bases remained unmatched. The V gene's germline CDR1 is MNHNY and CDR2 SVGAGI (reference sequence). As DNA, the CDR3 is TGTGCCAGCAGTGTCACCTATAGCGGGGGCCACTACAATGAGCAGTTCTTC. This translates into CASSVTYSGGHYNEQFF.

This clonotype was found many times. The chain carries TRBV3-1 and TRBJ2-5; D possibly corresponds to TRBD2 (7 bases). Trimming stripped 1 base from V and 4 bases from J, with 10 bases between. This CDR3 has 14 residues. The germline CDR1 and CDR2 sequences are LGHDT and YNNKEL (reference sequence). The CDR3 sequence is CASSQVGGGETQYF. The CDR3 nucleotides are TGTGCCAGCAGCCAAGTGGGAGGGGGAGAGACCCAGTACTTC.

This clonotype came up many times. The chain carries TRBV20-1 and TRBJ2-7, with D possibly being TRBD2 (5 bases). The V and J ends lost 1 base and 3 bases respectively, with 10 bases between them. Germline lookup yields CDR1 DFQATT and CDR2 SNEGSKA (reference sequence). This CDR3 spans 13 amino acids. CDR3 coding DNA: TGCAGTGCTAGAGTGGGAGCTAGCTACGAGCAGTACTTC. Its protein is CSARVGASYEQYF.

This clonotype has ten or more counts. J is TRBJ1-4 and V is TRBV20-1; D remains unclear. CDR1 DFQATT and CDR2 SNEGSKA come from the germline V gene (reference sequence). CDR3 length equals 14 residues. Trimming stripped 0 bases from V and 8 bases from J, with 13 bases between. Here the CDR3 reads CSARDVAGDEKLFF. The CDR3 nucleotides are TGCAGTGCTAGAGATGTGGCAGGAGACGAAAAACTGTTTTTT.

The sample holds many counts of this clonotype. This rearrangement joins TRBV7-9 to TRBJ1-1; TRBD1 is a possible D gene (6 bases). Trimming took 10 bases from V and 3 from J, leaving 18 bases between them. Germline CDR1 reads SEHNR; CDR2 reads FQNEAQ (reference sequence). This CDR3 contains 14 residues. The CDR3 sequence: CAILGLGADTEAFF. The CDR3 DNA is TGTGCCATCCTCGGGCTGGGGGCGGACACTGAAGCTTTCTTT.

Ten or more counts support this clonotype. Written as DNA, the CDR3 is TGTGCCAGCGGGACCTACGAGCAGTACTTC. Protein sequence: CASGTYEQYF. V gene TRBV7-6 combines with J gene TRBJ2-7; D unresolved. The V gene's germline CDR1 is SGHVS and CDR2 FNYEAQ. Trimming stripped 8 bases from V and 2 bases from J, with 4 bases between. The CDR3 extends over 10 amino acids.

This clonotype has a count of ten or more. This chain connects TRBV20-1 to TRBJ2-7; D might be TRBD2 (7 bases). This CDR3 has 12 amino acids. Trimming pared 4 bases from V and 7 bases from J, leaving 14 bases between. Germline CDR1 reads DFQATT; CDR2 reads SNEGSKA (reference sequence). This chain's CDR3 is CSATKGGGEQYF. The CDR3 DNA reads TGCAGTGCTACCAAGGGGGGGGGGGAGCAGTACTTC.

This clonotype counts as medium-sized (0.01 to 0.1%). The chain links TRBV20-1 to TRBJ2-7; the match to TRBD1 covers 7 bases. Trimming at V came to 5 bases and at J to 0 bases, leaving 7 bases not matched to a gene. Germline V lookup: CDR1 DFQATT, CDR2 SNEGSKA (reference sequence). This CDR3 spans 14 amino acids. In nucleotides, the CDR3 is TGCAGTGCTCGTCAGGGGGAGCTCTCCTACGAGCAGTACTTC. This codes for CSARQGELSYEQYF.

This clonotype has at least ten counts. The V and J genes are TRBV20-1 and TRBJ2-3; 12 bases fit TRBD2. CDR1 DFQATT and CDR2 SNEGSKA come from the germline V gene (reference sequence). Trimming removed 3 bases from V and 3 bases from J; junction bases left unmatched: 13. The CDR3 is made up of 18 amino acids. The CDR3 here is CSASPSRLAGGLTDTQYF. CDR3 sequence (DNA): TGCAGTGCTAGTCCTTCTCGGCTAGCGGGGGGGCTGACAGATACGCAGTATTTT.

This clonotype was counted ten times or more. The chain has TRBV20-1 and TRBJ2-2; 7 nucleotides agree with TRBD1. V gave up 3 bases and J gave up 5 bases; unmatched junction bases: 9. CDR3 size: 15 residues. Germline loops: CDR1 DFQATT, CDR2 SNEGSKA (reference sequence). CDR3 amino acids: CSARAPTGLTGELFF. As DNA, the CDR3 is TGCAGTGCTAGGGCCCCGACAGGGTTAACCGGGGAGCTGTTTTTT.

This clonotype was recorded at least ten times. The rearrangement joins TRBV28 to TRBJ1-2; 7 nucleotides line up with TRBD1. Germline values: CDR1 MDHEN, CDR2 SYDVKM. V was pared by 1 base and J by 4 bases, with 6 bases of the junction left unmatched. The CDR3 sequence is 15 residues long. CDR3 nucleotide sequence: TGTGCCAGCAGTTTATCGGGCAGGGGGGCCTATGGCTACACCTTC. Its translation is CASSLSGRGAYGYTF.

This clonotype was recorded at least ten times. The chain is built from TRBV20-1 and TRBJ2-3, with 9 bases matching TRBD2. The CDR3 runs to 15 residues. Germline V gives CDR1 DFQATT, CDR2 SNEGSKA (reference sequence). V was pared by 6 bases and J by 5 bases, with 12 bases of the junction left unmatched. The CDR3 loop is CSASLPGLAGDTQYF. As DNA, the CDR3 is TGCAGTGCATCACTCCCGGGACTAGCAGGAGATACGCAGTATTTT.